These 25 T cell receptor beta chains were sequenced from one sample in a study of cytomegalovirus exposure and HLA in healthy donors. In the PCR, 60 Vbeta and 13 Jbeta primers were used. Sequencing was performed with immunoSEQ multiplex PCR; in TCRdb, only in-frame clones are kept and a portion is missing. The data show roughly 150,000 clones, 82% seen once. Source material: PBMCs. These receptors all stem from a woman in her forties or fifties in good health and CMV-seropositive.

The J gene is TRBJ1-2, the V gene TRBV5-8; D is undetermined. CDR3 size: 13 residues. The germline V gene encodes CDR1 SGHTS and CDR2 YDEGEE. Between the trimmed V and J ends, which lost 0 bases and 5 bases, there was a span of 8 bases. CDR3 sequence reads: CASSLGPGYGYTF. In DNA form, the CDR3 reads TGTGCCAGCAGCTTGGGACCCGGGTATGGCTACACCTTC.

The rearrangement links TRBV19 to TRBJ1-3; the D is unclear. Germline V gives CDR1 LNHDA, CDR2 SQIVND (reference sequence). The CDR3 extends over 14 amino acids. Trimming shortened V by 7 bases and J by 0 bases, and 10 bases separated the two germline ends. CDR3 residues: CASKAILSGNTIYF. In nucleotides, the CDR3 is TGTGCCAGTAAAGCCATTCTCTCTGGAAACACCATATATTTT.

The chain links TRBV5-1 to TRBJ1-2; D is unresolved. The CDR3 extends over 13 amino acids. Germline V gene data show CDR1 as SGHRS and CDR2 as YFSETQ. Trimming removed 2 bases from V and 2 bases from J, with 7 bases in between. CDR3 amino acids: CASSFDGNYGYTF. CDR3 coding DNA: TGCGCCAGCAGCTTCGACGGGAACTATGGCTACACCTTC.

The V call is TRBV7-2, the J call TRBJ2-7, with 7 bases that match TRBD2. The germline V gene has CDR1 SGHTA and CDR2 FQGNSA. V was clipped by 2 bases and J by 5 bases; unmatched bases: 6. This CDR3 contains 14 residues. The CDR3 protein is CASSLSRDYHEQYF. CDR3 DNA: TGTGCCAGCAGCTTATCGAGGGACTACCACGAGCAGTACTTC.

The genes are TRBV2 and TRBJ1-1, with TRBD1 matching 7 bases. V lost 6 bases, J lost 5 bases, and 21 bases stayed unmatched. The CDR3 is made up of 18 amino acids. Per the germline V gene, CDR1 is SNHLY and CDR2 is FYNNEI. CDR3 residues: CASRRGGWSTTGETEAFF. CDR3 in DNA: TGTGCCAGCAGGAGGGGAGGATGGAGTACTACAGGGGAGACTGAAGCTTTCTTT.

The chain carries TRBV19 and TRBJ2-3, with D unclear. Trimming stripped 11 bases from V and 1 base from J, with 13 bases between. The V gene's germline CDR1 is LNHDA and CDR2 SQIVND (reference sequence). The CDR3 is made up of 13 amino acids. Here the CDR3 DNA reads TGTGCCTCCTACTCAAGCCGCACAGATACGCAGTATTTT. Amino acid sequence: CASYSSRTDTQYF.

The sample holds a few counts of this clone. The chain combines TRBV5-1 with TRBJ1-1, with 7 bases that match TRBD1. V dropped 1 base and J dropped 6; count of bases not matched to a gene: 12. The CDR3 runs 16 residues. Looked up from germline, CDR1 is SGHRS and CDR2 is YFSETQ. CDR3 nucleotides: TGCGCCAGCAGCTTGTTGGGGGTGACAGGGACGTCTGAAGCTTTCTTT. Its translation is CASSLLGVTGTSEAFF.

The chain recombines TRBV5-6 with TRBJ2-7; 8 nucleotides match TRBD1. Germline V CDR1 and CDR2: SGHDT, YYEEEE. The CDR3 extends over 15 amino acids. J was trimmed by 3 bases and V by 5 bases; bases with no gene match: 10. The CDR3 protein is CASRSDRAGYYEQYF. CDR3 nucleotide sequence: TGTGCCAGCAGGTCGGACAGGGCCGGCTACTACGAGCAGTACTTC.

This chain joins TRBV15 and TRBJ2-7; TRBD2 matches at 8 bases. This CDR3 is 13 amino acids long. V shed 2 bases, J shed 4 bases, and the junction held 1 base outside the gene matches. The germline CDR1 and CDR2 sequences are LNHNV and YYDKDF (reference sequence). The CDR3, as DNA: TGTGCCACCAGCAGATTAGCGGGGTACGAGCAGTACTTC. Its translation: CATSRLAGYEQYF. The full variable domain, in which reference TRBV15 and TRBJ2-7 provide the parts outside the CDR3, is DAMVIQNPRYQVTQFGKPVTLSCSQTLNHNVMYWYQQKSSQAPKLLFHYYDKDFNNEADTPDNFQSRRPNTSFCFLDIRSPGLGDTAMYLCATSRLAGYEQYFGPGTRLTVT.

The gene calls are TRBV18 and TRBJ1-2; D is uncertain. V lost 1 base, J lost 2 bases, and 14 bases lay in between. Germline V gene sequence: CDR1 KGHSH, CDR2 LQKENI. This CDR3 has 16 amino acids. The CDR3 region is CASSPLPGEMNYGYTF. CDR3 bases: TGTGCCAGCTCACCACTCCCGGGAGAAATGAACTATGGCTACACCTTC. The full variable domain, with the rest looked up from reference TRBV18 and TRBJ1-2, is NAGVMQNPRHLVRRRGQEARLRCSPMKGHSHVYWYRQLPEEGLKFMVYLQKENIIDESGMPKERFSAEFPKEGPSILRIQQVVRGDSAAYFCASSPLPGEMNYGYTFGSGTRLTVV.

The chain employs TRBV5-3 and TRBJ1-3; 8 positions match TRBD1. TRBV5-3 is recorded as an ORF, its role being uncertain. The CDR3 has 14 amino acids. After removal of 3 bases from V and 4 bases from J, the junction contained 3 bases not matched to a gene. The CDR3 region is CARSSDRGGNTIYF. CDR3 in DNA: TGTGCCAGAAGCTCTGACAGGGGAGGAAACACCATATATTTT.

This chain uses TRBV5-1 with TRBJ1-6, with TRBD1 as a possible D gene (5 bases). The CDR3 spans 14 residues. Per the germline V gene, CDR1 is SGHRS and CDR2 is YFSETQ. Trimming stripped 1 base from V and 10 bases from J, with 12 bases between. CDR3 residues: CASSLTGANSPLHF. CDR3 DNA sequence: TGCGCCAGCAGCTTGACAGGAGCTAACTCACCCCTCCACTTT.

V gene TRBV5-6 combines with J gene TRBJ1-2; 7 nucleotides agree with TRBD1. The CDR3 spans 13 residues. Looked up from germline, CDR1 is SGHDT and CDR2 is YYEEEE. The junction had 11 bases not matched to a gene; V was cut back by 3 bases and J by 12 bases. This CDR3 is CASSSWDSQPNTF. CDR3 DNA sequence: TGTGCCAGCAGCTCCTGGGACAGCCAGCCGAACACCTTC. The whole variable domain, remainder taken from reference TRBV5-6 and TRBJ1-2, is DAGVTQSPTHLIKTRGQQVTLRCSPKSGHDTVSWYQQALGQGPQFIFQYYEEEERQRGNFPDRFSGHQFPNYSSELNVNALLLGDSALYLCASSSWDSQPNTFGSGTRLTVV.

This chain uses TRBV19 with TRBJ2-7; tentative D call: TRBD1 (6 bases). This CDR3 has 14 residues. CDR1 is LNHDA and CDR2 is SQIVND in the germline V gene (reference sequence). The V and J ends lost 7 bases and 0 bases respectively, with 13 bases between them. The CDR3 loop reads CASKRGHNSYEQYF. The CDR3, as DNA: TGTGCCAGTAAACGGGGACACAACTCCTACGAGCAGTACTTC.

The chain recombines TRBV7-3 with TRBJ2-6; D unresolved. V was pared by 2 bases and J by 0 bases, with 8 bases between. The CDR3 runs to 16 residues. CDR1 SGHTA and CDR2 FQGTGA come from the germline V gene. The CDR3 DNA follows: TGTGCCAGCAGCTTACATCAGTTCTCTGGGGCCAACGTCCTGACTTTC. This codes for CASSLHQFSGANVLTF.

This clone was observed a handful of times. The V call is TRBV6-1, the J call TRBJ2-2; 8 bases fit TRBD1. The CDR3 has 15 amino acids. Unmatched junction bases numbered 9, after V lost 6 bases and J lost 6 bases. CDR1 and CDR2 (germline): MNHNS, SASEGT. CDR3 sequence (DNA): TGTGCCAGCAGGACAGGGGCGGCCGGCGCCGGGGAGCTGTTTTTT. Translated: CASRTGAAGAGELFF.

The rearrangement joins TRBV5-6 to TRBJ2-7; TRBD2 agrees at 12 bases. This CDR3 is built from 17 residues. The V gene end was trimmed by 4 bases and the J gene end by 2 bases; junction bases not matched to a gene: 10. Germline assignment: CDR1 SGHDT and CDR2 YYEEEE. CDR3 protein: CASSQTSGGHYAYEQYF. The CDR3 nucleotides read TGTGCCAGCAGCCAGACTAGCGGGGGCCACTATGCCTACGAGCAGTACTTC.

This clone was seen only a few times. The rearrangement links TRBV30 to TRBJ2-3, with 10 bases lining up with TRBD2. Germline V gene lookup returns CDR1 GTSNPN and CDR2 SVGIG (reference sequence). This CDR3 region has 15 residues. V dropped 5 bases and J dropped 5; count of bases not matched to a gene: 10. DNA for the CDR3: TGTGCCTGGGGCGGAGCGGGGGGGCTCTTAGATACGCAGTATTTT. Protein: CAWGGAGGLLDTQYF.

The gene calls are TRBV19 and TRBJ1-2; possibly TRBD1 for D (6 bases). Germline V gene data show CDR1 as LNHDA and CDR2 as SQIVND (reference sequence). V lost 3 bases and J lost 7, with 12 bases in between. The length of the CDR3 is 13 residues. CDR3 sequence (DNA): TGTGCCAGTAGTATTCAGGGGTATAGTGGCTACACCTTC. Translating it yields CASSIQGYSGYTF.

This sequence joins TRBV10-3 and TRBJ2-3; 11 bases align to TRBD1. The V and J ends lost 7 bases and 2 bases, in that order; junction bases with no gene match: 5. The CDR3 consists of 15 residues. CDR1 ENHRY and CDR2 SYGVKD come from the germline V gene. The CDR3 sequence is CAITLGQGATDTQYF. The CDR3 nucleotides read TGTGCCATCACTCTTGGACAGGGGGCCACAGATACGCAGTATTTT.

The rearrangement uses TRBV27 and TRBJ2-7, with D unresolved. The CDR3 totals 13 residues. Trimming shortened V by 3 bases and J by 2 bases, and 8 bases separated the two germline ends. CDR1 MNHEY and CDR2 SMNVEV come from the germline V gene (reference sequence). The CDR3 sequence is CASSFTVAYEQYF. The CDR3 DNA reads TGTGCCAGCAGTTTCACAGTAGCCTACGAGCAGTACTTC.

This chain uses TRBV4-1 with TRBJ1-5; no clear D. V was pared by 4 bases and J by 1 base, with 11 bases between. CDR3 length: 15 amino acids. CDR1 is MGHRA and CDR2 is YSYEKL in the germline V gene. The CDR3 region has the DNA TGCGCCAGCAGCCGTGAGGAGAGAAGCAATCAGCCCCAGCATTTT. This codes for CASSREERSNQPQHF.

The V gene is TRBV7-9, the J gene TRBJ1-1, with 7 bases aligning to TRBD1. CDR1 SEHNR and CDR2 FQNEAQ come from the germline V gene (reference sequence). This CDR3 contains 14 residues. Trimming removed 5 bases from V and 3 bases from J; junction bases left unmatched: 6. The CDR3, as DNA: TGTGCCAGCAGCCTCCGGGACAGCGACACTGAAGCTTTCTTT. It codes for CASSLRDSDTEAFF.

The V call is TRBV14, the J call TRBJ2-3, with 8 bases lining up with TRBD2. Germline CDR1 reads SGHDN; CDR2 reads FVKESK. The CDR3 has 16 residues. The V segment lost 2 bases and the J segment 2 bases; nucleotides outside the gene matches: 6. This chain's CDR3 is CASSQYSGAHTDTQYF. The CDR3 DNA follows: TGTGCCAGCAGCCAATATAGCGGGGCCCACACAGATACGCAGTATTTT.

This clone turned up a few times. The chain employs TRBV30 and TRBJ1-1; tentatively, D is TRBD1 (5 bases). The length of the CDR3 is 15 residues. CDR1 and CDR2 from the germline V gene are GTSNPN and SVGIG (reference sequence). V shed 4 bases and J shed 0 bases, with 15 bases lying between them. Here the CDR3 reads CAWNRQGGLNTEAFF. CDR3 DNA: TGTGCCTGGAATCGTCAGGGAGGCTTGAACACTGAAGCTTTCTTT.